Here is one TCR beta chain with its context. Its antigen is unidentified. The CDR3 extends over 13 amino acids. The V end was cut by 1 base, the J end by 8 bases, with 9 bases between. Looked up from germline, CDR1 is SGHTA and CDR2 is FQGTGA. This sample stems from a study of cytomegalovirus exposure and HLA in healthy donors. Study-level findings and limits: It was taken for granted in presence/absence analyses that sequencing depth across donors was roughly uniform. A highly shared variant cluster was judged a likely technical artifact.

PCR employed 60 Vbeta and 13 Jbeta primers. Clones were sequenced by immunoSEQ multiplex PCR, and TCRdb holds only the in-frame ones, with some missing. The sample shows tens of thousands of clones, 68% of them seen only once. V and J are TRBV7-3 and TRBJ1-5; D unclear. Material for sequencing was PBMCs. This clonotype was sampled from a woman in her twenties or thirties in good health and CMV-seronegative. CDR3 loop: CASSLRLAEPQHF. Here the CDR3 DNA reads TGTGCCAGCAGCTTAAGGCTCGCCGAGCCCCAGCATTTT.